These 24 T cell receptor beta chains were all obtained from the same sample, sequenced in a study of blood T cell repertoires in COVID-19. Generated by immunoSEQ multiplex PCR, the TCRdb table keeps only in-frame clones and is missing some. Here the sample spans about 110,000 clones, about 85% being singletons. The source material was peripheral blood. The receptors were sampled from a human donor in a cohort sampled during active COVID-19.

CDR3 protein: CASSLSGTSGQETQYF. DNA of the CDR3: TGTGCCAGCAGCTTAAGCGGGACTAGCGGCCAAGAGACCCAGTACTTC. This chain connects TRBV7-3 to TRBJ2-5; 11 nucleotides match TRBD2. Losses at the gene ends were 1 base for V and 1 base for J; bases not matched to a gene: 2. Germline CDR1 SGHTA, CDR2 FQGTGA. The CDR3 has 16 residues.

V usage is TRBV7-3 and J usage is TRBJ2-1, with D possibly matching TRBD1 (6 bases). V was trimmed by 5 bases and J by 0 bases, leaving 8 bases between them. The CDR3 runs to 14 residues. Per germline, CDR1 SGHTA and CDR2 FQGTGA. CDR3 protein: CASSPRGSYNEQFF. CDR3 DNA: TGTGCCAGCAGCCCCAGGGGCTCCTACAATGAGCAGTTCTTC.

This clone turned up a few times. J is TRBJ2-7 and V is TRBV10-1; 9 bases align to TRBD2. From germline, CDR1 is WNHNN and CDR2 SYGVQD (reference sequence). V lost 7 bases to trimming and J lost 7 bases; unmatched junction nucleotides: 8. The CDR3 extends over 13 amino acids. The CDR3 sequence: CASKGGRGGEQYF. CDR3 DNA sequence: TGCGCCAGCAAGGGCGGGAGGGGAGGTGAGCAGTACTTC.

The genes are TRBV19 and TRBJ2-2; TRBD1 is a possible D gene (6 bases). The germline V gene encodes CDR1 LNHDA and CDR2 SQIVND (reference sequence). The CDR3 sequence is 16 residues long. V dropped 6 bases and J dropped 4 bases, with 18 bases sitting between them. As DNA, the CDR3 is TGTGCCAGTAGGAGCGGTATGACAGGAAGCACCGGGGAGCTGTTTTTT. Residues: CASRSGMTGSTGELFF.

The rearrangement joins TRBV29-1 to TRBJ2-6, with TRBD1 as a possible D gene (5 bases). The length of the CDR3 is 14 residues. Between the trimmed V and J ends, which lost 5 bases and 0 bases, there was a span of 8 bases. Germline V lookup: CDR1 SQVTM, CDR2 ANQGSEA. CDR3 DNA: TGCAGCGTTCAGGGCCGCTCTGGGGCCAACGTCCTGACTTTC. This translates into CSVQGRSGANVLTF. Full variable domain (outside the CDR3, taken from reference TRBV29-1 and TRBJ2-6): SAVISQKPSRDICQRGTSLTIQCQVDSQVTMMFWYRQQPGQSLTLIATANQGSEATYESGFVIDKFPISRPNLTFSTLTVSNMSPEDSSIYLCSVQGRSGANVLTFGAGSRLTVL.

In this sample, this clone turned up once. The chain recombines TRBV5-6 with TRBJ2-4; D ambiguous. The CDR3 is 13 amino acids. Trimming left V 0 bases short and J 14 bases short, with 15 bases between. Looked up from germline, CDR1 is SGHDT and CDR2 is YYEEEE. CDR3 sequence reads: CASSLEAGAPKYF. The CDR3 bases are TGTGCCAGCAGCTTGGAGGCAGGTGCCCCGAAGTACTTC.

The CDR3 region is CSVGKQGIGEQYF. CDR3 DNA: TGCAGCGTTGGTAAACAGGGAATAGGCGAGCAGTACTTC. J is TRBJ2-7 and V is TRBV29-1; D may be TRBD1 (6 bases). This CDR3 contains 13 residues. The germline V gene encodes CDR1 SQVTM and CDR2 ANQGSEA. The V gene lost 4 bases and the J gene lost 6 bases, with 16 bases spanning the gap.

The V call is TRBV9, the J call TRBJ2-3; 9 bases fit TRBD1. The junction had 4 bases not matched to a gene; V was cut back by 3 bases and J by 2 bases. This CDR3 spans 15 amino acids. Per germline, CDR1 SGDLS and CDR2 YYNGEE. This chain's CDR3 is CASSAGQGYTDTQYF. The CDR3 region has the DNA TGTGCCAGCAGCGCGGGACAGGGTTACACAGATACGCAGTATTTT.

The chain carries TRBV27 and TRBJ1-3, with 8 bases lining up with TRBD1. The CDR3 loop spans 15 amino acids. Losses at the gene ends were 6 bases for V and 8 bases for J; bases not matched to a gene: 12. CDR1 is MNHEY and CDR2 is SMNVEV in the germline V gene (reference sequence). DNA of the CDR3: TGTGCCAGCAGACTACAGGGGGGCTCGCCGGACACCATATATTTT. This translates into CASRLQGGSPDTIYF.

Only one count was recorded for this clone. This chain links TRBV3-1 (or the pseudogene TRBV3-2) with TRBJ1-3, with 10 nucleotides matching TRBD1. The germline V gene encodes CDR1 LGHDT and CDR2 YNNKEL (reference sequence). This CDR3 comprises 17 residues. The V and J ends lost 0 bases and 3 bases, in that order; junction bases with no gene match: 5. Here the CDR3 reads CASSQDFWDRGGNTIYF. The CDR3 DNA follows: TGTGCCAGCAGCCAAGATTTCTGGGACAGGGGTGGAAACACCATATATTTT.

The V call is TRBV4-2, the J call TRBJ2-4; D may be TRBD2 (7 bases). CDR1 is LGHNA, CDR2 YNFKEQ, per germline. V shed 3 bases and J shed 6 bases, with 18 bases lying between them. This CDR3 is 16 amino acids long. The CDR3 loop reads CASSQWEGEPVNIQYF. CDR3 coding DNA: TGTGCCAGCAGCCAGTGGGAGGGGGAGCCGGTAAACATTCAGTACTTC.

V and J are TRBV7-9 and TRBJ2-4, with D possibly being TRBD1 (6 bases). Deletions cut 5 bases from V and 10 bases from J, with 18 bases between. Germline CDR1 SEHNR, CDR2 FQNEAQ (reference sequence). CDR3 length equals 14 residues. CDR3 bases: TGTGCCAGCAGCCCTAAGGGGGTCGGGCCGATTCAGTACTTC. Translation gives CASSPKGVGPIQYF.

J is TRBJ1-5 and V is TRBV5-5, with TRBD1 matching 7 bases. Per the germline V gene, CDR1 is SGHKS and CDR2 is YYEKEE (reference sequence). CDR3 length: 15 residues. V dropped 5 bases and J dropped 4; count of bases not matched to a gene: 9. The CDR3 loop is CASSETGLGNQPQHF. CDR3 nucleotides: TGTGCCAGCAGTGAGACAGGGCTGGGGAATCAGCCCCAGCATTTT.

A note on this clone: Other nucleotide sequences from this sample produce the same CDR3. The V gene is TRBV30, the J gene TRBJ1-2; 7 positions agree with TRBD1. The CDR3 extends over 12 amino acids. The germline gives CDR1 GTSNPN, CDR2 SVGIG (reference sequence). The ends lost 1 base at V and 5 bases at J; junction bases unmatched: 1. Here the CDR3 DNA reads TGTGCCTGGAGTGAACAGGGGTATGGCTACACCTTC. Translating it yields CAWSEQGYGYTF. Filled out from reference TRBV30 and TRBJ1-2, the complete variable domain reads SQTIHQWPATLVQPVGSPLSLECTVEGTSNPNLYWYRQAAGRGLQLLFYSVGIGQISSEVPQNLSASRPQDRQFILSSKKLLLSDSGFYLCAWSEQGYGYTFGSGTRLTVV.

This clone was counted once. Here the CDR3 reads CASSAIAGGIYEQYF. CDR3 DNA sequence: TGTGCCAGCAGCGCTATAGCGGGGGGAATATACGAGCAGTACTTC. This chain connects TRBV6-4 to TRBJ2-7; 10 bases align to TRBD2. Germline CDR1 MRHNA, CDR2 SNTAGT. V gave up 6 bases and J gave up 4 bases; unmatched junction bases: 9. The CDR3 covers 15 residues.

V gene TRBV28 combines with J gene TRBJ2-7, with TRBD1 matching over 8 bases. Germline V gives CDR1 MDHEN, CDR2 SYDVKM. CDR3 length: 15 residues. V shed 5 bases, J shed 4 bases, and the junction held 10 bases outside the gene matches. The CDR3 DNA reads TGTGCCAGCAGTCACCGGACAGGGCAAAATTACGAGCAGTACTTC. This encodes CASSHRTGQNYEQYF.

The chain uses TRBV11-2 and TRBJ1-2; 8 nucleotides align to TRBD1. CDR1 is SGHAT, CDR2 FQNNGV, per germline. The CDR3 runs 13 residues. The V and J ends lost 4 bases and 8 bases, in that order; junction bases with no gene match: 6. CDR3 DNA sequence: TGTGCCAGCAGCTCGGGGACAGGCGGGGGCTACACCTTC. This sequence encodes CASSSGTGGGYTF.

V gene TRBV6-5 combines with J gene TRBJ1-2; D is uncertain. Per the germline V gene, CDR1 is MNHEY and CDR2 is SVGAGI. This CDR3 spans 14 amino acids. The germline V and J ends were trimmed by 6 bases and 0 bases, with 11 bases remaining between them. The CDR3 sequence: CASRPVIANYGYTF. CDR3 sequence (DNA): TGTGCCAGCAGACCGGTGATAGCTAACTATGGCTACACCTTC.

This clone came up once. The rearrangement uses TRBV6-5 and TRBJ2-3; D may be TRBD2 (5 bases). This CDR3 spans 15 amino acids. Germline CDR1 is MNHEY and CDR2 is SVGAGI. V was cut by 4 bases and J by 5 bases, with 16 bases left in between. CDR3 DNA sequence: TGTGCCAGCAGTTCCCCGGGCTCGGGAAGAGATACGCAGTATTTT. It codes for CASSSPGSGRDTQYF.

This clone was recorded a few times. This rearrangement joins TRBV9 to TRBJ1-4, with 8 positions matching TRBD1. V gave up 2 bases and J gave up 0 bases; unmatched junction bases: 0. Germline V CDR1 and CDR2: SGDLS, YYNGEE. CDR3 length equals 15 residues. This CDR3 reads CASSVTGATNEKLFF. The CDR3 DNA reads TGTGCCAGCAGCGTGACAGGGGCAACTAATGAAAAACTGTTTTTT.

The rearrangement links TRBV9 to TRBJ2-3; TRBD2 aligns across 11 bases. Germline CDR1 and CDR2: SGDLS and YYNGEE. Germline trimming cut 4 bases from V and 0 bases from J; bases unmatched to any gene: 10. This CDR3 has 18 amino acids. Here the CDR3 reads CASSLGLAVTTSTDTQYF. Here the CDR3 DNA reads TGTGCCAGCAGCTTGGGACTAGCGGTTACTACTAGCACAGATACGCAGTATTTT.

The rearrangement joins TRBV28 to TRBJ2-7; tentatively, D is TRBD2 (5 bases). The CDR3 has 13 residues. Trimming took off 3 bases at V and 0 bases at J, with 6 bases between the two ends. CDR1 MDHEN and CDR2 SYDVKM come from the germline V gene. In nucleotides, the CDR3 is TGTGCCAGCAGTTTGGCGGGCTCCTACGAGCAGTACTTC. As protein: CASSLAGSYEQYF.

The rearrangement uses TRBV5-1 and TRBJ2-5; 12 positions agree with TRBD2. CDR1 and CDR2 (germline): SGHRS, YFSETQ. This CDR3 is built from 16 residues. The ends lost 1 base at V and 5 bases at J; junction bases unmatched: 6. CDR3 sequence reads: CASSLRATSGRETQYF. For the CDR3, the DNA is TGCGCCAGCAGCTTGAGGGCTACTAGCGGGAGGGAGACCCAGTACTTC.

This rearrangement joins TRBV10-2 to TRBJ2-3; 13 nucleotides agree with TRBD2. V gave up 7 bases and J gave up 4 bases; unmatched junction bases: 5. The V gene's germline CDR1 is WSHSY and CDR2 SAAADI. The CDR3 loop spans 15 amino acids. DNA of the CDR3: TGCGCCAGCATACGGACTAGCGGGGGTTCAGATACGCAGTATTTT. This translates into CASIRTSGGSDTQYF.